This TCR beta chain was captured in a study of blood T cells in healthy people across ages. Primers used in a second PCR of roughly 7 to 12 cycles were a sample-barcoded 5' primer and a J-beta primer mix. Each CDR3 protein gets one entry after TCRdb re-called the 5' RACE reads with MiXCR. The sample includes roughly 640,000 distinct CDR3 sequences, less than 35% of them seen just once. General study findings and limits: Greater diversity and more naive CD4+ cells were seen in long-lived donors than in aged donors.

Germline V gene lookup returns CDR1 LNHDA and CDR2 SQIVND (reference sequence). The CDR3 covers 18 residues. Points on this clonotype: Its antigen is unidentified. Sequence at one end of the junction differs from germline and may be a read error.

This chain connects TRBV19 to TRBJ1-5; 10 bases agree with TRBD1. Material: blood. This TCR derives from a woman older than 75 in good health. CDR3 DNA sequence: TGTGCCAGGAGTACTTCCGGGACAGGGGCAGGGTACAATCAGCCCCAGCATTTT. Translated: CARSTSGTGAGYNQPQHF.